This entry lists 29 T cell receptor beta chains sequenced from one sample in a study of T cells after yellow fever vaccination. TCRdb re-called the 5' RACE reads with MiXCR, one entry per CDR3 protein. This sample has 100,000 to 150,000 distinct CDR3 sequences, with about 16% found just once. The sequencing used CD8+ T cells sorted from PBMCs, collected 5 days after the yellow fever booster vaccination. The receptors derive from a man aged 18 to 35 who received the YFV17D yellow fever vaccine.

This clonotype was seen more than once but under ten times. CDR3 residues: CASSIHQQGRRDNSPLHF. DNA of the CDR3: TGCGCCAGCAGTATCCACCAGCAGGGTCGGCGGGATAATTCACCCCTCCACTTT. The chain couples TRBV5-1 to TRBJ1-6, with TRBD1 as a possible D gene (5 bases). Between the trimmed V and J ends, which lost 5 bases and 5 bases, there was a span of 23 bases. Looked up from germline, CDR1 is SGHRS and CDR2 is YFSETQ. There are 18 residues in the CDR3.

The chain joins TRBV27 to TRBJ2-3; TRBD1 matches at 9 bases. With 3 bases clipped from V and 4 bases from J, the junction kept 5 bases outside the gene matches. The length of the CDR3 is 15 residues. Per the germline V gene, CDR1 is MNHEY and CDR2 is SMNVEV (reference sequence). The CDR3 nucleotides are TGTGCCAGCAGTTTCCGGACAGGGGACCCAGATACGCAGTATTTT. Amino acids: CASSFRTGDPDTQYF.

The chain recombines TRBV6-5 with TRBJ2-3, with D possibly TRBD2 on 5 matching bases. From germline, CDR1 is MNHEY and CDR2 SVGAGI. This CDR3 contains 10 residues. This chain's CDR3 is CALGADTQYF. The DNA of the CDR3 is TGTGCTTTGGGAGCAGATACGCAGTATTTT.

This rearrangement joins TRBV12-3 or TRBV12-4 to TRBJ2-3, with 10 bases fitting TRBD1. J gave up 8 bases and V 10 bases, and 15 bases lay outside the gene matches. This CDR3 has 15 residues. In DNA form, the CDR3 reads TGTGCCACCCTTATCTGGACAGGGGGAACTGGTACGCAGTATTTT. Protein sequence: CATLIWTGGTGTQYF.

This clonotype was seen more than once but under ten times. This chain links TRBV3-1 with TRBJ1-5, with D possibly being TRBD1 (5 bases). Germline V gene data show CDR1 as LGHDT and CDR2 as YNNKEL (reference sequence). With 3 bases removed from V and 5 bases from J, the gap between germline ends came to 17 bases. This CDR3 has 16 amino acids. DNA of the CDR3: TGTGCCAGCAGCCACCAGGGAGGAGGAAGAGATCAGCCCCAGCATTTT. Its translation: CASSHQGGGRDQPQHF. Drawing the rest from reference TRBV3-1 and TRBJ1-5, the complete variable domain is DTAVSQTPKYLVTQMGNDKSIKCEQNLGHDTMYWYKQDSKKFLKIMFSYNNKELIINETVPNRFSPKSPDKAHLNLHINSLELGDSAVYFCASSHQGGGRDQPQHFGDGTRLSIL.

This clonotype was detected many times. The gene calls are TRBV5-1 and TRBJ2-3, with D unresolved. V lost 0 bases to trimming and J lost 0 bases, with 5 bases between them. The CDR3 runs 14 residues. Germline V gene data show CDR1 as SGHRS and CDR2 as YFSETQ. CDR3 DNA: TGCGCCAGCAGCTTGGAGGATAGCACAGATACGCAGTATTTT. This gives the protein CASSLEDSTDTQYF. Full variable domain (rest looked up from reference TRBV5-1 and TRBJ2-3): KAGVTQTPRYLIKTRGQQVTLSCSPISGHRSVSWYQQTPGQGLQFLFEYFSETQRNKGNFPGRFSGRQFSNSRSEMNVSTLELGDSALYLCASSLEDSTDTQYFGPGTRLTVL.

This clonotype was recorded a few times. This sequence joins TRBV6-1 and TRBJ2-1, with D hard to call. Trimming stripped 5 bases from V and 7 bases from J, with 0 bases between. The CDR3 runs to 9 residues. CDR1 is MNHNS and CDR2 is SASEGT in the germline V gene. The CDR3 region has the DNA TGTGCCAGCAGTAATGAGCAGTTCTTC. Its protein is CASSNEQFF.

V is TRBV29-1 and J is TRBJ1-2, with 8 bases matching TRBD1. CDR1 is SQVTM and CDR2 is ANQGSEA in the germline V gene. J gave up 4 bases and V 5 bases, and 6 bases lay outside the gene matches. CDR3 length: 13 residues. CDR3 residues: CSVLDRDPYGYTF. The CDR3, as DNA: TGCAGCGTTTTGGACAGGGATCCCTATGGCTACACCTTC.

This clonotype was detected only a few times. J is TRBJ1-2 and V is TRBV29-1; D possibly corresponds to TRBD1 (5 bases). Germline-derived CDR1 and CDR2 are SQVTM and ANQGSEA. CDR3 length equals 14 residues. The ends were cut back, 8 bases at V and 4 bases at J, with 20 bases in the middle. The CDR3 is CSTESQGITYGYTF. The CDR3 nucleotides read TGCAGCACCGAGTCCCAGGGTATCACCTATGGCTACACCTTC.

V usage is TRBV6-4 and J usage is TRBJ2-1, with a tentative D call TRBD1 (6 bases). The CDR3 spans 15 residues. Trimming pared 6 bases from V and 2 bases from J, leaving 14 bases between. The germline CDR1 and CDR2 sequences are MRHNA and SNTAGT. CDR3 coding DNA: TGTGCCAGCAGCAAGGGGGAGAATACCTACAATGAGCAGTTCTTC. It translates to CASSKGENTYNEQFF.

This clonotype was recorded only once. V gene TRBV7-8 combines with J gene TRBJ2-7; unclear D gene. From germline, CDR1 is SGHVS and CDR2 FQNEAQ. The CDR3 has 16 residues. Trimming pared 5 bases from V and 1 base from J, leaving 18 bases between. This CDR3 is CASSLIDRGSSYEQYV. The CDR3 DNA reads as TGTGCCAGCAGCCTCATTGACCGCGGCTCTTCCTACGAGCAGTACGTC.

The V and J genes are TRBV27 and TRBJ1-5; perhaps TRBD1 as D (6 bases). Germline CDR1 is MNHEY and CDR2 is SMNVEV (reference sequence). V dropped 3 bases and J dropped 0 bases, with 12 bases sitting between them. The CDR3 spans 16 residues. In DNA form, the CDR3 reads TGTGCCAGCAGTTTCGGGACACCTTATAGCAATCAGCCCCAGCATTTT. Translated, it gives CASSFGTPYSNQPQHF.

This chain links TRBV5-6 with TRBJ1-2, with TRBD1 as a possible D gene (5 bases). The length of the CDR3 is 15 residues. Per the germline V gene, CDR1 is SGHDT and CDR2 is YYEEEE. Deletions cut 0 bases from V and 4 bases from J, with 13 bases between. The CDR3 DNA follows: TGTGCCAGCAGCTTGGACTTGGAGGGGCGCTATGGCTACACCTTC. This encodes CASSLDLEGRYGYTF.

The rearrangement uses TRBV7-2 and TRBJ2-2; tentatively, D is TRBD2 (5 bases). Trimming left V 1 base short and J 0 bases short, with 9 bases between. Germline CDR1 and CDR2: SGHTA and FQGNSA. This CDR3 region has 16 residues. CDR3 nucleotide sequence: TGTGCCAGCAGCTTAGAGTGGCGGGCGAACACCGGGGAGCTGTTTTTT. Translated, it gives CASSLEWRANTGELFF.

This clonotype was found a few times. The chain carries TRBV12-3 or TRBV12-4 and TRBJ2-6; the match to TRBD2 covers 7 bases. Trimming took 5 bases from V and 2 from J; bases not matched to a gene: 12. CDR3 length equals 18 residues. The CDR3 DNA reads as TGTGCCAGCAGTGACCTCGGGGGGTTCGGGACTGGGGCCAACGTCCTGACTTTC. Translation gives CASSDLGGFGTGANVLTF.

This sequence joins TRBV5-1 and TRBJ2-2, with D possibly matching TRBD2 (5 bases). The CDR3 is 13 residues long. Per germline, CDR1 SGHRS and CDR2 YFSETQ. Between the trimmed V and J ends, which lost 1 base and 5 bases, there was a span of 6 bases. The DNA of the CDR3 is TGCGCCAGCAGCTTGACTAGGACCGGGGAGCTGTTTTTT. It translates to CASSLTRTGELFF.

This sequence joins TRBV5-5 and TRBJ2-4; TRBD2 is a possible D gene (6 bases). V gave up 2 bases and J gave up 8 bases, with 20 bases separating them. From germline, CDR1 is SGHKS and CDR2 YYEKEE (reference sequence). The CDR3 is made up of 16 amino acids. This chain's CDR3 is CASSFGMGGVRDIQYF. The CDR3 nucleotides are TGTGCCAGCAGCTTCGGCATGGGCGGGGTGCGGGACATTCAGTACTTC.

This clonotype was seen a few times. The chain links TRBV5-1 to TRBJ1-2; unclear D gene. The V gene lost 0 bases and the J gene lost 5 bases, with 8 bases spanning the gap. The CDR3 sequence is 13 residues long. Germline CDR1 reads SGHRS; CDR2 reads YFSETQ. The CDR3 here is CASSLGALYGYTF. In DNA form, the CDR3 reads TGCGCCAGCAGCTTGGGGGCCCTATATGGCTACACCTTC.

This clonotype was detected only a few times. The chain joins TRBV4-3 to TRBJ2-1, with D perhaps matching TRBD2 (5 bases). V was cut by 1 base and J by 6 bases, with 10 bases left in between. Germline CDR1 and CDR2: LGHNA and YSLEER. The CDR3 has 14 residues. CDR3 nucleotides: TGCGCCAGCAGCCAAGGCGGAGGAATCAATGAGCAGTTCTTC. This codes for CASSQGGGINEQFF.

The chain combines TRBV10-3 with TRBJ2-2, with D unclear. The V gene lost 3 bases and the J gene lost 4 bases, with 6 bases spanning the gap. Germline V gene sequence: CDR1 ENHRY, CDR2 SYGVKD. The CDR3 runs 13 residues. The CDR3: CAISDLVTGELFF. Here the CDR3 DNA reads TGTGCCATCAGTGATTTAGTCACCGGGGAGCTGTTTTTT.

This clonotype was seen a few times. V gene TRBV29-1 combines with J gene TRBJ2-7; unclear D gene. V dropped 3 bases and J dropped 4 bases, with 7 bases sitting between them. CDR1 is SQVTM, CDR2 ANQGSEA, per germline. CDR3 size: 11 residues. For the CDR3, the DNA is TGCAGCGTTGATGACGCATACGAGCAGTACTTC. It is translated as CSVDDAYEQYF.

The table lists this clonotype with a few counts. The rearrangement uses TRBV9 and TRBJ2-2, with D maybe TRBD2 (5 bases). Germline lookup yields CDR1 SGDLS and CDR2 YYNGEE. The CDR3 has 17 amino acids. V lost 4 bases to trimming and J lost 0 bases, with 16 bases between them. The CDR3 coding sequence is TGTGCCAGCAGCACCCCAGGAGGCGTCGCGAACACCGGGGAGCTGTTTTTT. It specifies CASSTPGGVANTGELFF.

The chain couples TRBV5-6 to TRBJ1-1; 8 bases align to TRBD1. Germline V gene lookup returns CDR1 SGHDT and CDR2 YYEEEE. After removal of 4 bases from V and 2 bases from J, the junction contained 7 bases not matched to a gene. The CDR3 spans 15 residues. The CDR3 region is CASSNGGQGNTEAFF. The CDR3 DNA follows: TGTGCCAGCAGCAATGGAGGACAGGGAAACACTGAAGCTTTCTTT. Full variable domain (rest looked up from reference TRBV5-6 and TRBJ1-1): DAGVTQSPTHLIKTRGQQVTLRCSPKSGHDTVSWYQQALGQGPQFIFQYYEEEERQRGNFPDRFSGHQFPNYSSELNVNALLLGDSALYLCASSNGGQGNTEAFFGQGTRLTVV.

The chain links TRBV6-5 to TRBJ1-2, with D possibly being TRBD1 (6 bases). The CDR3 is 15 residues long. Trimming left V 6 bases short and J 2 bases short, with 16 bases between. Germline V gene lookup returns CDR1 MNHEY and CDR2 SVGAGI. CDR3 nucleotide sequence: TGTGCCAGCAGCCCAGGGGATCCTTACAACTATGGCTACACCTTC. Translated, it gives CASSPGDPYNYGYTF.

This clonotype was seen only a few times. The rearrangement links TRBV5-1 to TRBJ2-5, with D perhaps matching TRBD1 (6 bases). Trimming removed 4 bases from V and 4 bases from J, with 14 bases in between. The CDR3 consists of 14 residues. Germline CDR1 and CDR2: SGHRS and YFSETQ. CDR3 DNA: TGCGCCAGCAGCCCGGACAGTGCCCTAGAGACCCAGTACTTC. Protein product: CASSPDSALETQYF. Using reference TRBV5-1 and TRBJ2-5 for the parts outside the CDR3, the full variable domain is KAGVTQTPRYLIKTRGQQVTLSCSPISGHRSVSWYQQTPGQGLQFLFEYFSETQRNKGNFPGRFSGRQFSNSRSEMNVSTLELGDSALYLCASSPDSALETQYFGPGTRLLVL.

The chain carries TRBV9 and TRBJ2-3, with D maybe TRBD2 (7 bases). Between the trimmed V and J ends, which lost 6 bases and 0 bases, there was a span of 11 bases. There are 14 residues in the CDR3. Germline values: CDR1 SGDLS, CDR2 YYNGEE. The CDR3 region has the DNA TGTGCCAGCAACAGGGAGGGAAGCACAGATACGCAGTATTTT. This gives the protein CASNREGSTDTQYF.

The rearrangement uses TRBV4-2 and TRBJ1-2, with unresolved D. The V gene lost 8 bases and the J gene lost 5 bases, with 18 bases spanning the gap. The length of the CDR3 is 14 residues. The germline CDR1 and CDR2 sequences are LGHNA and YNFKEQ. The CDR3 here is CASRAEGAIYGYTF. CDR3 nucleotides: TGTGCCAGCCGCGCCGAAGGAGCTATTTATGGCTACACCTTC.

This clonotype was seen repeatedly, ten times or more. The rearrangement uses TRBV4-3 and TRBJ2-3; no firm D call. This CDR3 has 16 amino acids. Trimming cost V 0 bases and J 4 bases, with 14 bases left between them. Germline-derived CDR1 and CDR2 are LGHNA and YSLEER. The CDR3 DNA follows: TGCGCCAGCAGCCAAGAGGGCTGGGGTCCGGCAGATACGCAGTATTTT. Translation: CASSQEGWGPADTQYF.

The chain carries TRBV27 and TRBJ2-7; no clear D. The CDR3 covers 14 residues. Deletions cut 3 bases from V and 4 bases from J, with 13 bases between. Germline V gene sequence: CDR1 MNHEY, CDR2 SMNVEV (reference sequence). The CDR3 loop is CASSFGGVSYEQYF. The CDR3 coding sequence is TGTGCCAGCAGTTTTGGTGGCGTTTCTTACGAGCAGTACTTC.